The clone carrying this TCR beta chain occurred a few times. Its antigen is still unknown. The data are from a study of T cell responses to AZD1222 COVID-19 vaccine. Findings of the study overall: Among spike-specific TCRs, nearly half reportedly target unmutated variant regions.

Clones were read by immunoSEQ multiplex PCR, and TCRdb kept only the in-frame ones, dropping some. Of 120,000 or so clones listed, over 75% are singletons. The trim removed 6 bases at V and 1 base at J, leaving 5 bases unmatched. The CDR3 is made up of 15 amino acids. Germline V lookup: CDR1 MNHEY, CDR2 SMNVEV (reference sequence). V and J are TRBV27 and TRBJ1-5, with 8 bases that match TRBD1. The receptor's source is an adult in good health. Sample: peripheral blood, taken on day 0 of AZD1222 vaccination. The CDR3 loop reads CASRTDRVSNQPQHF. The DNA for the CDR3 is TGTGCCAGCAGGACGGACAGGGTGAGCAATCAGCCCCAGCATTTT.